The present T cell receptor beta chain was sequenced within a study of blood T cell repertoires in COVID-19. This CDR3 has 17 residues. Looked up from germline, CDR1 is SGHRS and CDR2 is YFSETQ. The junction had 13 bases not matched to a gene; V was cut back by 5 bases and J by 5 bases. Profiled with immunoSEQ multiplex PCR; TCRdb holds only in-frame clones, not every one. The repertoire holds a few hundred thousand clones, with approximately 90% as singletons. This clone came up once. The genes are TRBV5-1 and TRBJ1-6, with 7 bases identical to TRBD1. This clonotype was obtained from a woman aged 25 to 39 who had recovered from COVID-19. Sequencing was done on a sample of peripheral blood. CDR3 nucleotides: TGCGCCAGCAGTAAGGAAAGACAGGGAATTGATAATTCACCCCTCCACTTT. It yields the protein CASSKERQGIDNSPLHF.